Each of the 27 T cell receptor beta chains below was sequenced from the same sample in a study of cytomegalovirus exposure and HLA in healthy donors. The PCR made use of 60 Vbeta and 13 Jbeta primers. Using immunoSEQ multiplex PCR, the repertoire was profiled, and TCRdb retains in-frame clones only, with some absent. The table records around 30,000 clones, approximately 90% of them present only once. Input material: PBMCs. The origin of the receptors is a boy aged 5-17 years in good health and CMV-seronegative.

The chain couples TRBV6-4 to TRBJ2-3; 7 bases match TRBD1. Germline assignment: CDR1 MRHNA and CDR2 SNTAGT. This CDR3 spans 16 amino acids. Germline trimming cut 2 bases from V and 4 bases from J; bases unmatched to any gene: 9. In DNA, the CDR3 is TGTGCCAGCAGTGACGAAGGGGCAGGGGGTGCAGATACGCAGTATTTT. Encoded protein: CASSDEGAGGADTQYF.

This chain joins TRBV6-1 and TRBJ2-7, with 9 bases matching TRBD1. V shed 4 bases, J shed 3 bases, and the junction held 7 bases outside the gene matches. The CDR3 has 15 residues. Germline lookup yields CDR1 MNHNS and CDR2 SASEGT. CDR3 loop: CASSGGTGSRYEQYF. In nucleotides, the CDR3 is TGTGCCAGCAGTGGAGGGACAGGGAGCCGCTACGAGCAGTACTTC.

This rearrangement joins TRBV5-1 to TRBJ1-1, with no clear D. This CDR3 region has 13 residues. Germline V CDR1 and CDR2: SGHRS, YFSETQ. V shed 4 bases and J shed 3 bases, with 10 bases lying between them. CDR3 nucleotide sequence: TGCGCCAGCAGCCCTTTATTCGACACTGAAGCTTTCTTT. Translating gives CASSPLFDTEAFF.

The CDR3 DNA sequence: TGTGCCAGCAGTTCGGGACAGGTTAATTCACCCCTCCACTTT. This translates into CASSSGQVNSPLHF. The genes are TRBV28 and TRBJ1-6; 8 bases are shared with TRBD1. This CDR3 region has 14 residues. V dropped 4 bases and J dropped 6; count of bases not matched to a gene: 2. Germline V CDR1 and CDR2: MDHEN, SYDVKM.

The V gene is TRBV10-3, the J gene TRBJ2-5; 8 bases are a match to TRBD2. The V and J ends lost 0 bases and 6 bases, in that order; junction bases with no gene match: 3. The CDR3 length is 14 residues. Looked up from germline, CDR1 is ENHRY and CDR2 is SYGVKD. CDR3 region: CAISESYSGKTQYF. The CDR3 DNA reads TGTGCCATCAGTGAGTCTTATAGCGGGAAGACCCAGTACTTC.

The V gene is TRBV14, the J gene TRBJ1-5; D gene uncertain. Trimming left V 1 base short and J 0 bases short, with 7 bases between. The germline V gene encodes CDR1 SGHDN and CDR2 FVKESK. CDR3 length equals 15 residues. This CDR3 reads CASSQGGLSNQPQHF. DNA of the CDR3: TGTGCCAGCAGCCAAGGCGGTCTTAGCAATCAGCCCCAGCATTTT.

This chain links TRBV19 with TRBJ2-7, with TRBD2 matching over 14 bases. CDR1 and CDR2 from the germline V gene are LNHDA and SQIVND (reference sequence). The V gene end was trimmed by 6 bases and the J gene end by 2 bases; junction bases not matched to a gene: 9. CDR3 length: 17 residues. CDR3 DNA: TGTGCCAGTAGCGTCGGGACTAGCGGGGGCCTTACCTACGAGCAGTACTTC. It is translated as CASSVGTSGGLTYEQYF.

The genes are TRBV14 and TRBJ1-2; perhaps TRBD1 as D (6 bases). This CDR3 region has 15 residues. The germline V gene encodes CDR1 SGHDN and CDR2 FVKESK. Trimming stripped 1 base from V and 6 bases from J, with 15 bases between. CDR3 coding DNA: TGTGCCAGCAGCCAAGGCCCGGGCCCAGGGGATGGCTACACCTTC. It yields the protein CASSQGPGPGDGYTF.

This clone was picked up one time. The CDR3 here is CASSSDRGSVNTIYF. CDR3 nucleotide sequence: TGTGCCAGCTCATCCGACAGGGGGTCGGTAAACACCATATATTTT. The gene calls are TRBV18 and TRBJ1-3; the match to TRBD1 covers 9 bases. V was pared by 5 bases and J by 6 bases, with 8 bases of the junction left unmatched. Looked up from germline, CDR1 is KGHSH and CDR2 is LQKENI. CDR3 length: 15 amino acids.

V is TRBV5-1 and J is TRBJ1-1, with 7 bases that match TRBD1. The CDR3 is made up of 14 amino acids. Germline trimming cut 4 bases from V and 3 bases from J; bases unmatched to any gene: 6. Germline assignment: CDR1 SGHRS and CDR2 YFSETQ. CDR3 DNA: TGCGCCAGCAGCGGGAGACAGGGTGACACTGAAGCTTTCTTT. Amino acid sequence: CASSGRQGDTEAFF.

The V gene is TRBV6-1, the J gene TRBJ2-7; the match to TRBD1 covers 8 bases. Germline values: CDR1 MNHNS, CDR2 SASEGT. This CDR3 has 15 residues. J was trimmed by 3 bases and V by 6 bases; bases with no gene match: 10. CDR3 in DNA: TGTGCCAGCAGAGCAGCAGGGGGCCTTGACTACGAGCAGTACTTC. The encoded protein is CASRAAGGLDYEQYF.

For this clone: At one boundary the junction diverges from the germline segment, which might be a read error. The chain combines TRBV10-3 with TRBJ2-5, with D unclear. The last part of the DNA fits TRBJ2-7 better; the J call may be wrong. The germline gives CDR1 ENHRY, CDR2 SYGVKD. This CDR3 has 12 amino acids. The CDR3 reads CAISQSSYEQYF. CDR3 bases: TGTGCCATCAGTCAGTCCTCCTACGAGCAGTACTTC.

The V and J genes are TRBV30 and TRBJ1-3; no definite D call. CDR3 length equals 16 residues. CDR1 and CDR2 from the germline V gene are GTSNPN and SVGIG (reference sequence). V gave up 0 bases and J gave up 0 bases, with 12 bases separating them. The CDR3: CAWSVRPGSSGNTIYF. The CDR3 DNA sequence: TGTGCCTGGAGTGTACGCCCAGGATCCTCTGGAAACACCATATATTTT.

V and J are TRBV4-3 and TRBJ2-6; the D is unclear. The CDR3 is 16 residues long. Germline V lookup: CDR1 LGHNA, CDR2 YSLEER. V dropped 0 bases and J dropped 3 bases, with 9 bases sitting between them. CDR3 DNA sequence: TGCGCCAGCAGCCAAGATAGGCGCGGTGGGGCCAACGTCCTGACTTTC. Protein product: CASSQDRRGGANVLTF.

The chain employs TRBV7-9 and TRBJ2-3; unclear D gene. The CDR3 sequence is 13 residues long. The germline V gene has CDR1 SEHNR and CDR2 FQNEAQ (reference sequence). Trimming pared 5 bases from V and 4 bases from J, leaving 10 bases between. The CDR3 here is CASSRVWSDTQYF. CDR3 DNA: TGTGCCAGCAGCCGGGTTTGGTCAGATACGCAGTATTTT.

The chain couples TRBV6-1 to TRBJ2-2; the D is unclear. This CDR3 has 13 amino acids. V shed 5 bases and J shed 1 base, with 5 bases lying between them. The V gene's germline CDR1 is MNHNS and CDR2 SASEGT. The CDR3 DNA follows: TGTGCCAGCAGTAACAAGAACACCGGGGAGCTGTTTTTT. Translated: CASSNKNTGELFF.

The chain recombines TRBV27 with TRBJ1-1; the D gene is possibly TRBD1 (6 bases). From germline, CDR1 is MNHEY and CDR2 SMNVEV (reference sequence). Deletions cut 6 bases from V and 4 bases from J, with 9 bases between. The CDR3 length is 12 residues. The CDR3 sequence is CASSTGSTEAFF. In DNA, the CDR3 is TGTGCCAGCAGCACAGGGAGCACTGAAGCTTTCTTT.

This clone was counted once. An end of the junction differs from the germline gene, which may be a read error. The chain uses TRBV4-3 and TRBJ2-7; 8 bases fit TRBD1. In germline, CDR1 is LGHNA, CDR2 YSLEER. CDR3 size: 13 residues. CDR3 DNA sequence: TGCGCCAGCAGCCAAGAGGTAACAGGGGGAACGCACTTC. The encoded protein is CASSQEVTGGTHF.

This chain joins TRBV18 and TRBJ2-1, with 8 bases fitting TRBD2. The CDR3 runs to 15 residues. J lost 8 bases, V lost 8 bases, and 14 bases had no gene match. CDR1 is KGHSH, CDR2 LQKENI, per germline. This CDR3 reads CASGSTGGPKDEQFF. The CDR3 nucleotides read TGTGCCAGCGGATCTACGGGGGGGCCGAAAGATGAGCAGTTCTTC.

The chain has TRBV28 and TRBJ1-2, with D hard to call. The V gene lost 2 bases and the J gene lost 4 bases, with 5 bases spanning the gap. The V gene's germline CDR1 is MDHEN and CDR2 SYDVKM. This CDR3 region has 12 residues. DNA of the CDR3: TGTGCCAGCAGTTTAGCTACCTATGGCTACACCTTC. The encoded protein is CASSLATYGYTF.

The chain carries TRBV21-1 and TRBJ1-1. TRBV21-1 counts as a pseudogene. CDR3 size: 16 residues. This CDR3 is CASSSDARETGTEAFF. In nucleotides, the CDR3 is TGTGCCAGCAGCTCGGACGCCCGGGAGACGGGCACTGAAGCTTTCTTT.

CDR3 DNA sequence: TGTGCCAGCAGCTTATTGGGGGGGGACTCCTACAATGAGCAGTTCTTC. Protein sequence: CASSLLGGDSYNEQFF. The chain employs TRBV7-3 and TRBJ2-1; 7 nucleotides match TRBD2. V lost 2 bases, J lost 0 bases, and 4 bases stayed unmatched. Germline assignment: CDR1 SGHTA and CDR2 FQGTGA. The CDR3 runs 16 residues.

The chain carries TRBV15 and TRBJ2-3, with D possibly being TRBD1 (6 bases). The V end lost 0 bases, the J end lost 6 bases, and 13 bases lay between the germline ends. This CDR3 contains 15 residues. Germline V gives CDR1 LNHNV, CDR2 YYDKDF (reference sequence). The CDR3: CATSRDRGGSDTQYF. The CDR3 DNA reads TGTGCCACCAGCAGAGATCGAGGGGGTTCGGATACGCAGTATTTT.

The chain has TRBV30 and TRBJ2-3; TRBD2 agrees at 9 bases. There are 13 residues in the CDR3. The germline CDR1 and CDR2 sequences are GTSNPN and SVGIG (reference sequence). The trim removed 2 bases at V and 5 bases at J, leaving 2 bases unmatched. CDR3 coding DNA: TGTGCCTGGAGTCTAGCGGGACTAGATACGCAGTATTTT. Translated, it gives CAWSLAGLDTQYF.

The V gene is TRBV5-1, the J gene TRBJ2-1; TRBD2 matches at 8 bases. CDR3 length: 13 amino acids. Losses at the gene ends were 3 bases for V and 7 bases for J; bases not matched to a gene: 3. Germline V gene lookup returns CDR1 SGHRS and CDR2 YFSETQ. The CDR3 nucleotides read TGCGCCAGCAGCTCCTCTAGCGGGAATGAGCAGTTCTTC. Translating gives CASSSSSGNEQFF.

V and J are TRBV2 and TRBJ1-1; no clear D gene. The CDR3 totals 14 residues. Germline lookup yields CDR1 SNHLY and CDR2 FYNNEI. Trimming pared 4 bases from V and 0 bases from J, leaving 9 bases between. The CDR3 nucleotides are TGTGCCAGCAGTGTCCGGGTAATGAACACTGAAGCTTTCTTT. Residues: CASSVRVMNTEAFF.

The chain is built from TRBV5-1 and TRBJ2-2; 7 bases are a match to TRBD1. CDR1 is SGHRS, CDR2 YFSETQ, per germline. The junction had 7 bases not matched to a gene; V was cut back by 4 bases and J by 4 bases. The CDR3 contains 15 residues. CDR3 region: CASSLGTDSTGELFF. The DNA of the CDR3 is TGCGCCAGCAGCCTCGGGACAGACTCCACCGGGGAGCTGTTTTTT.